This TCR beta chain emerged from a study of cytomegalovirus exposure and HLA in healthy donors. Study information: In an earlier analysis, approximately 120 million unique TCR beta sequences were found from about 180 million T cells. Study results and limitations: Differences between HLA loci emerged in a later analysis of TCR association rates, with DRB1 most and HLA-C fewest. Researchers reported from a later analysis that most CMV-associated TCR beta chains appeared HLA-restricted.

Amplification used 60 Vbeta primers and 13 Jbeta primers. TCRdb keeps only in-frame clones here, not all; method: immunoSEQ multiplex PCR. The sample carries roughly 120,000 clones, roughly three fifths recorded once. This CDR3 spans 16 amino acids. J lost 3 bases, V lost 5 bases, and 11 bases had no gene match. CDR1 and CDR2 (germline): SGHTA, FQGTGA. This clone was found once. Its antigen is currently unknown. This sequence joins TRBV7-3 and TRBJ2-7, with 9 nucleotides matching TRBD1. The sequenced sample was PBMCs. This sequence was found in a man between 35 and 55 years old in good health and CMV-seropositive. Here the CDR3 DNA reads TGTGCCAGCAGCCCCTGGGGGGGACAGGGTTTCTACGAGCAGTACTTC. It codes for CASSPWGGQGFYEQYF.